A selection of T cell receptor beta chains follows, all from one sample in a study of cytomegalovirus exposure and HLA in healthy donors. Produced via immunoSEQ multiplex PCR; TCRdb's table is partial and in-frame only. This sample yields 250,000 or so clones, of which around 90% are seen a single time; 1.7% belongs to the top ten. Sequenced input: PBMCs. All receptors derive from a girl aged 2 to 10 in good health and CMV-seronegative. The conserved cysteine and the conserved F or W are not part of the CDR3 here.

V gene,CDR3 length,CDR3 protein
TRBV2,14,ASSEYPGGNTGELF
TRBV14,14,ASSEGQASPIYGYT
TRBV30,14,AWSGASGNPEETQY
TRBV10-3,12,AISDQGGLGEQF
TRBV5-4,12,ASSLAGQGAEAF
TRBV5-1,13,ASSSGLAGQETQY
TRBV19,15,ASSPIPWDFRQETQY
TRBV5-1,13,ASIETSSLSGELF
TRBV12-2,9,ASRCRETQY
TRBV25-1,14,ASSPRTSGRTGELF
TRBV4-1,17,ASSQVEAGRGDSNQPQH
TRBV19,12,ATARQGSSYEQY
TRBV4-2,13,ASSQGQGEGTEAF
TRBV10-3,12,AISPQGFGQPQH
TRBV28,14,ASSKPTGAANEKLF
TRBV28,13,ASSLARRVNSPLH
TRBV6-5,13,ASSYSTSGYNEQF
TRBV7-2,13,ASSARGRSTDTQY
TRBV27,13,ASSLVSGRLNEQF
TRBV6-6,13,ASTLDGGHHGEQY
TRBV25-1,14,ASSESSDRALSPLH
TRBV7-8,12,ASSFATSGYEQY
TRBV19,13,ASSADRVLNTEAF
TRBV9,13,ASSVEPRGSAEQY
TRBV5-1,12,ASSEHQGQYGYT
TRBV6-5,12,ASSSDRGSYEQY
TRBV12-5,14,ASGLVSAGGVDTQY
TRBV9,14,ASSARGGPSTDTQY
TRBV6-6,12,ASSSRTGDQPQH
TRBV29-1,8,SVVRETQY
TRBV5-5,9,ASSGSQPQH
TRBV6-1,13,ASIFKAGAQETQY
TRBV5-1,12,ASSPVTETNEQF
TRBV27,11,ASMGLAGHEQY
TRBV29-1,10,SVGRGAYEQY
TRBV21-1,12,ASSLPGTDGELF
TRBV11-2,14,ASSLGQRATNEKLF
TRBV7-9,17,ASSHRGADRNRSGNTIY
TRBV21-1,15,ASSSHLGQTTNEKLF